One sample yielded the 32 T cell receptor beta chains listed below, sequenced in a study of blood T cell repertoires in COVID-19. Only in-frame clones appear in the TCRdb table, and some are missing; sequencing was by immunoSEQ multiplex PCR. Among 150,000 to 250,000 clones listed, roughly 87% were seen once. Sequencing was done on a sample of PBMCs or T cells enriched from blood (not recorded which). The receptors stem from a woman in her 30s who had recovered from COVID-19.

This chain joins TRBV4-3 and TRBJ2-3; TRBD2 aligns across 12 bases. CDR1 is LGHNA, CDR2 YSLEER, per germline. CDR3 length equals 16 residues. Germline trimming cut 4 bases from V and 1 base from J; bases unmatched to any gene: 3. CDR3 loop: CASSRRTSGGTDTQYF. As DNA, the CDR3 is TGCGCCAGCAGCCGAAGGACTAGCGGGGGCACAGATACGCAGTATTTT.

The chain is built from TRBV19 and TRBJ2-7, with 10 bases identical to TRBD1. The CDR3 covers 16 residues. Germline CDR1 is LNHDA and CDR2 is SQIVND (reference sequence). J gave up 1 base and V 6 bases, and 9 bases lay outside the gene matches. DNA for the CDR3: TGTGCCAGTAGCAACCCCGGGACAGGGGATTCCTACGAGCAGTACTTC. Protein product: CASSNPGTGDSYEQYF.

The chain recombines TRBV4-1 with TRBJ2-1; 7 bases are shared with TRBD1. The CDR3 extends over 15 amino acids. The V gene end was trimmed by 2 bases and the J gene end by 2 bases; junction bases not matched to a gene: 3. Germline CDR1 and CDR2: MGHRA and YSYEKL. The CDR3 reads CASSQNRGAYNEQFF. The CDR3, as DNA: TGCGCCAGCAGCCAAAACAGGGGCGCCTACAATGAGCAGTTCTTC.

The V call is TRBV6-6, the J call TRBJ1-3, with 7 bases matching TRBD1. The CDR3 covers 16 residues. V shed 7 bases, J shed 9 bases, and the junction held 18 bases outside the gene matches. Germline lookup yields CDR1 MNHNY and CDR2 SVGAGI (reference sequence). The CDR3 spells CASIPGQSLGLSTIYF. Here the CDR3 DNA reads TGTGCCAGCATCCCGGGACAGTCTCTCGGATTGAGCACCATATATTTT.

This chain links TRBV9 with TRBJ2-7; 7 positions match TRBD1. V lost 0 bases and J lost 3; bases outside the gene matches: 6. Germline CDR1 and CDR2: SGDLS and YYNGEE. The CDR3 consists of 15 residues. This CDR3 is CASSVAEGAHYEQYF. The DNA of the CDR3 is TGTGCCAGCAGCGTAGCAGAGGGGGCCCACTACGAGCAGTACTTC.

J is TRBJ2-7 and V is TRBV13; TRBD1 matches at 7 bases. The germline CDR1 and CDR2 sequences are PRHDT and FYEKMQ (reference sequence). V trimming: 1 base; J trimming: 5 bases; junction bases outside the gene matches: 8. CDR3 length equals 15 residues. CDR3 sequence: CASSLVTGAWDEQYF. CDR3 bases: TGTGCCAGCAGCTTAGTAACAGGGGCGTGGGACGAGCAGTACTTC.

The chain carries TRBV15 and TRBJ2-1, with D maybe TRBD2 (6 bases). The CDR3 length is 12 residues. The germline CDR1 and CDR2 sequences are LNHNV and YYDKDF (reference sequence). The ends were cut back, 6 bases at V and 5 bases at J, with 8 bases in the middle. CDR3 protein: CATRRLDNEQFF. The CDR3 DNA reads TGTGCCACCAGAAGACTAGACAATGAGCAGTTCTTC. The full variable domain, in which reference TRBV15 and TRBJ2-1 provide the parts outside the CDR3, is DAMVIQNPRYQVTQFGKPVTLSCSQTLNHNVMYWYQQKSSQAPKLLFHYYDKDFNNEADTPDNFQSRRPNTSFCFLDIRSPGLGDTAMYLCATRRLDNEQFFGPGTRLTVL.

The CDR3 sequence: CASVQGGSPYEQYF. CDR3 nucleotide sequence: TGTGCTAGTGTACAGGGGGGCAGTCCCTACGAGCAGTACTTC. The rearrangement links TRBV12-5 to TRBJ2-7; 8 bases line up with TRBD1. The germline gives CDR1 LGHNT, CDR2 FRNRAP. V trimming: 7 bases; J trimming: 2 bases; junction bases outside the gene matches: 7. The CDR3 runs to 14 residues.

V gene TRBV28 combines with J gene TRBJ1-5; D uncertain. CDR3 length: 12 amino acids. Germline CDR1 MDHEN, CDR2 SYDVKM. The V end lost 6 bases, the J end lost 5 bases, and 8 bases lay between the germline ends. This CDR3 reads CASSLSHQPQHF. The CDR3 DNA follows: TGTGCCAGCAGCTTGTCCCATCAGCCCCAGCATTTT.

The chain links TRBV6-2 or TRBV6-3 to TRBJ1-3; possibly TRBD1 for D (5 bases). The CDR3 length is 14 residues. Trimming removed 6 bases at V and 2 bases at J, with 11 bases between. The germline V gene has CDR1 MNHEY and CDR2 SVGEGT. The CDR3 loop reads CASSLTGPGNTIYF. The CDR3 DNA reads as TGTGCCAGCAGCCTAACAGGACCTGGAAACACCATATATTTT.

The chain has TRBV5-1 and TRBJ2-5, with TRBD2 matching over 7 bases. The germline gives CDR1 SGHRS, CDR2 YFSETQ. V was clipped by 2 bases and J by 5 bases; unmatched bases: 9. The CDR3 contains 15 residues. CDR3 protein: CASSLAGTEWETQYF. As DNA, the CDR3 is TGCGCCAGCAGCTTAGCGGGAACCGAGTGGGAGACCCAGTACTTC.

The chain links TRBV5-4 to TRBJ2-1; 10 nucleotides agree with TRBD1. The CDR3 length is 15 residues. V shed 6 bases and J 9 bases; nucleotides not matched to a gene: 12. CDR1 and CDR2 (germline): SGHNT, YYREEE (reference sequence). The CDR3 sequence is CASTAAGQGDFEQFF. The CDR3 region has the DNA TGTGCCAGCACCGCCGCAGGACAGGGGGATTTTGAGCAGTTCTTC. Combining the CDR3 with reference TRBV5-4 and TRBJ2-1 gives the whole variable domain ETGVTQSPTHLIKTRGQQVTLRCSSQSGHNTVSWYQQALGQGPQFIFQYYREEENGRGNFPPRFSGLQFPNYSSELNVNALELDDSALYLCASTAAGQGDFEQFFGPGTRLTVL.

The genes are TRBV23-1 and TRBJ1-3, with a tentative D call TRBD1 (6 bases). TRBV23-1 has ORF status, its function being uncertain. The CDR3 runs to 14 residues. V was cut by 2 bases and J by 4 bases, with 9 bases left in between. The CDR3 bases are TGCGCCAGCAGTCAAAGGGACATCGGAAACACCATATATTTT. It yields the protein CASSQRDIGNTIYF.

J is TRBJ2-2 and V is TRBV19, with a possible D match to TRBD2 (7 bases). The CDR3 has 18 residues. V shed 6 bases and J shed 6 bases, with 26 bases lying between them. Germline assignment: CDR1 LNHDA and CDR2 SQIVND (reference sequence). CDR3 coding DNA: TGTGCCAGTAGCCGAAACGATTACAGGGCGGGAGCTCCCGGGGAGCTGTTTTTT. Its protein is CASSRNDYRAGAPGELFF.

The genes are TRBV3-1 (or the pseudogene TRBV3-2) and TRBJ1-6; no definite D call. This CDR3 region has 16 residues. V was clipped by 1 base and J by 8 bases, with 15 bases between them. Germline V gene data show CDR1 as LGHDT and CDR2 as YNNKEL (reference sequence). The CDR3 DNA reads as TGTGCCAGCAGCCAAGGTTTTGGCAGGAGGGATTCACCCCTCCACTTT. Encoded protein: CASSQGFGRRDSPLHF.

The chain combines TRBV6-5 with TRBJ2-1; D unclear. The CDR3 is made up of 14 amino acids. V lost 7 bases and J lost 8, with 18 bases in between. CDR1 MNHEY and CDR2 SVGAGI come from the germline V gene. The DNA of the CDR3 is TGTGCCAGCAATCGACTGCCCGCCTTGGATGAGCAGTTCTTC. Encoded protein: CASNRLPALDEQFF.

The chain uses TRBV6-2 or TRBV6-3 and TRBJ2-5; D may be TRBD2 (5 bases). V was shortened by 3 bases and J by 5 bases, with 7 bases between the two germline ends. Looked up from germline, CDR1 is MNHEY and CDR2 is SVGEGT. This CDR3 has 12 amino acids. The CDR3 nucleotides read TGTGCCAGCAGTTATTGGGAGGAGACCCAGTACTTC. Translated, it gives CASSYWEETQYF.

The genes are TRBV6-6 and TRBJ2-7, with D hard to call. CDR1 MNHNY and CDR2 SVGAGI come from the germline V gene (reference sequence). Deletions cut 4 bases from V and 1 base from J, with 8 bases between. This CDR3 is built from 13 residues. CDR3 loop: CASSFSGSYEQYF. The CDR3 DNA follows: TGTGCCAGCAGTTTCTCCGGTTCCTACGAGCAGTACTTC.

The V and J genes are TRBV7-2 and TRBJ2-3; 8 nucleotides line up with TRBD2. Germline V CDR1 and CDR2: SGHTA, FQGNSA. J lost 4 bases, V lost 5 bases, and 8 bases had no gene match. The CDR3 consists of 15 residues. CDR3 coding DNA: TGTGCCAGCAGCCCGAGGACTAGCCGAGCAGATACGCAGTATTTT. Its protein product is CASSPRTSRADTQYF.

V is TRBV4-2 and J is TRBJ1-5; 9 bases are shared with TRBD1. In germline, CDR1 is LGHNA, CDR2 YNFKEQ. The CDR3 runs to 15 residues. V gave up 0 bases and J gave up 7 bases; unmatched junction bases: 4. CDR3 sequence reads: CASSQEDRGGQPQHF. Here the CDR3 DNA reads TGTGCCAGCAGCCAAGAAGACAGGGGGGGACAGCCCCAGCATTTT.

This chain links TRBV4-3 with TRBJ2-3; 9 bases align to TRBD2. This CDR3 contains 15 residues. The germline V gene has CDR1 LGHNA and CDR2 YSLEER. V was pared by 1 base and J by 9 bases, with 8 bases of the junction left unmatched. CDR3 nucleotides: TGCGCCAGCAGCCAAGTGACTAGCGGAACACCGACGCAGTATTTT. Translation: CASSQVTSGTPTQYF.

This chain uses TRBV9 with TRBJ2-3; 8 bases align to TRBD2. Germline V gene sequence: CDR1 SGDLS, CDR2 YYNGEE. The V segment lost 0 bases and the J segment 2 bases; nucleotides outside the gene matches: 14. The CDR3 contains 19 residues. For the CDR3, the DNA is TGTGCCAGCAGCGTAGCCCCCGTCCCGGGACTAGAGGACACAGATACGCAGTATTTT. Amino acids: CASSVAPVPGLEDTDTQYF.

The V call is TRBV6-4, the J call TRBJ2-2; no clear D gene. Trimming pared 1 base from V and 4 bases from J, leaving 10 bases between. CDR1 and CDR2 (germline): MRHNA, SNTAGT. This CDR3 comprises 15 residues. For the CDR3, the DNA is TGTGCCAGCAGTGACTTCGGGTCGGCCACCGGGGAGCTGTTTTTT. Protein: CASSDFGSATGELFF.

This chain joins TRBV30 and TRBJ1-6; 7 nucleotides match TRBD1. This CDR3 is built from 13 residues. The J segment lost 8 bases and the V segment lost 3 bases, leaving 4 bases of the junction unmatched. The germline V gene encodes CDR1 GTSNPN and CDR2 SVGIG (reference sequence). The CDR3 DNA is TGTGCCTGGAGAGGGACAGCAGATTCACCCCTCCACTTT. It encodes CAWRGTADSPLHF.

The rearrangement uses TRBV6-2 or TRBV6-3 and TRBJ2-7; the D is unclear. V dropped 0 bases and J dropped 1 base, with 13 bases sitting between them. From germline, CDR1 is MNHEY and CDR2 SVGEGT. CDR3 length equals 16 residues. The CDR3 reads CASSYSSEKLSYEQYF. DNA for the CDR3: TGTGCCAGCAGTTACTCGTCCGAGAAACTTTCCTACGAGCAGTACTTC.

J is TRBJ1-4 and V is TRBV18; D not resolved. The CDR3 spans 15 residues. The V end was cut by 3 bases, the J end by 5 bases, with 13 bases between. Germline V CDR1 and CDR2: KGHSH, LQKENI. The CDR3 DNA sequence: TGTGCCAGCTCACCGGGCCAGGATTACAATGAAAAACTGTTTTTT. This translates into CASSPGQDYNEKLFF.

The CDR3 DNA is TGTGCCAGCAGCAAAGTCCCGGGAGGCCACAATGAGCAGTTCTTC. This encodes CASSKVPGGHNEQFF. This chain uses TRBV21-1 with TRBJ2-1; the table's D call, TRBD2, has no DNA check behind it. TRBV21-1 is labeled a pseudogene. This CDR3 has 15 amino acids.

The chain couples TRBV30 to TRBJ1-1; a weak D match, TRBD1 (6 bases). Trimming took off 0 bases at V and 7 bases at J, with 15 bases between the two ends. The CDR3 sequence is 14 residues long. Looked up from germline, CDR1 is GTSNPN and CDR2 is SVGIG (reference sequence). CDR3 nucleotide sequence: TGTGCCTGGAGTGTACTAGGGGGGGGACTTGAAGCTTTCTTT. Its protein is CAWSVLGGGLEAFF.

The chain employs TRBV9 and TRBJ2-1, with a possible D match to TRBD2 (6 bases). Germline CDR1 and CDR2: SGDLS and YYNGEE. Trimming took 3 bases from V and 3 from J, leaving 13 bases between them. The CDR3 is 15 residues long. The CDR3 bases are TGTGCCAGCAGCGATCGACCGGGACTCTACAATGAGCAGTTCTTC. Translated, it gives CASSDRPGLYNEQFF.

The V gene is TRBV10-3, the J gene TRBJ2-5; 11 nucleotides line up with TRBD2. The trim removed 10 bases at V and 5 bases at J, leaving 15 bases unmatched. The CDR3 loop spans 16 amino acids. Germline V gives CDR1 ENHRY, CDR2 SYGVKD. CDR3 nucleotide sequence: TGTGCCACCACTTCCGGGACTAGCGGTCGCGGTGAGACCCAGTACTTC. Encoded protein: CATTSGTSGRGETQYF.

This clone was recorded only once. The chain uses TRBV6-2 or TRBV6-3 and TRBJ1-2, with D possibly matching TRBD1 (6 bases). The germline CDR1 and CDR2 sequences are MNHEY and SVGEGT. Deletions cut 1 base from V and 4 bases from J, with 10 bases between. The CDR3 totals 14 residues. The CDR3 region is CASSYFRGAYGYTF. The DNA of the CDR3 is TGTGCCAGCAGTTACTTCAGGGGTGCCTATGGCTACACCTTC.

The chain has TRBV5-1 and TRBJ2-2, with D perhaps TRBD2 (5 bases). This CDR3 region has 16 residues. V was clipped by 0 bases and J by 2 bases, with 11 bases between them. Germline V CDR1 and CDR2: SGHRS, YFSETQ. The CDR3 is CASSLVSLANTGELFF. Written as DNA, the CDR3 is TGCGCCAGCAGCTTGGTCAGTCTAGCAAACACCGGGGAGCTGTTTTTT.